This passage covers 30 T cell receptor beta chains from one sample sequenced in a study of identical twins. Each CDR3 protein is one row after TCRdb ran MiXCR on the 5' RACE reads. The data show around 280,000 distinct CDR3 sequences, with under 9% seen just once and about 2.1% held by the top ten. The same data also went into a second study, on yellow fever vaccine responses in identical twins.

The material sequenced was memory (CD45RO+) T cells sorted from blood. Every receptor here comes from a woman between 18 and 30 years old in good health.

The sample holds a few counts of this clonotype. The V and J genes are TRBV10-1 and TRBJ2-1; 11 bases align to TRBD2. Looked up from germline, CDR1 is WNHNN and CDR2 is SYGVQD (reference sequence). Losses at the gene ends were 0 bases for V and 9 bases for J; bases not matched to a gene: 1. The CDR3 totals 14 residues. The CDR3 loop reads CASSESSGRGEQFF. The CDR3 bases are TGCGCCAGCAGTGAGTCTAGCGGGAGGGGTGAGCAGTTCTTC.

The genes are TRBV9 and TRBJ1-1; no definite D call. The CDR3 has 14 amino acids. CDR1 is SGDLS, CDR2 YYNGEE, per germline. V was trimmed by 3 bases and J by 4 bases, leaving 13 bases between them. The CDR3 protein is CASSEWESGTEAFF. For the CDR3, the DNA is TGTGCCAGCAGCGAGTGGGAGTCCGGCACTGAAGCTTTCTTT.

Ten or more counts support this clonotype. The chain has TRBV18 and TRBJ2-7; 11 bases line up with TRBD2. This CDR3 comprises 15 residues. Germline lookup yields CDR1 KGHSH and CDR2 LQKENI. Trimming at V came to 3 bases and at J to 0 bases, leaving 1 base not matched to a gene. CDR3 coding DNA: TGTGCCAGCTCACCGACTAGCGGGAACTCCTACGAGCAGTACTTC. It translates to CASSPTSGNSYEQYF.

This clonotype appeared many times. This chain joins TRBV4-1 and TRBJ2-1; 10 bases match TRBD1. Germline values: CDR1 MGHRA, CDR2 YSYEKL. Germline trimming cut 6 bases from V and 6 bases from J; bases unmatched to any gene: 8. This CDR3 is built from 15 residues. The CDR3 DNA is TGCGCCAGCAGAGATAGACAGGGGGCGGTCAATGAGCAGTTCTTC. Protein product: CASRDRQGAVNEQFF.

This clonotype was recorded at least ten times. The chain carries TRBV7-7 and TRBJ2-3, with TRBD1 matching 9 bases. V was pared by 4 bases and J by 6 bases, with 2 bases of the junction left unmatched. The CDR3 runs 13 residues. Germline loops: CDR1 SSHAT, CDR2 FNYEAQ (reference sequence). CDR3 nucleotide sequence: TGTGCCAGCAGCTCGACAGGGGGGGATACGCAGTATTTT. Translated: CASSSTGGDTQYF.

In its sample, this clonotype was seen many times. The genes are TRBV5-6 and TRBJ2-1, with D perhaps matching TRBD2 (6 bases). In germline, CDR1 is SGHDT, CDR2 YYEEEE. Deletions cut 3 bases from V and 8 bases from J, with 15 bases between. The length of the CDR3 is 14 residues. DNA of the CDR3: TGTGCCAGCAGCTCAGGCGGGACTCAGGATGAGCAGTTCTTC. This gives the protein CASSSGGTQDEQFF.

J is TRBJ1-3 and V is TRBV3-1; no reliable D call. The V gene's germline CDR1 is LGHDT and CDR2 YNNKEL (reference sequence). V dropped 3 bases and J dropped 0 bases, with 6 bases sitting between them. CDR3 length: 14 amino acids. The CDR3 DNA reads as TGTGCCAGCAGCCAGGGAAACTCTGGAAACACCATATATTTT. Amino acid sequence: CASSQGNSGNTIYF.

This clonotype was seen more than once but under ten times. This chain links TRBV20-1 with TRBJ2-3; 8 bases agree with TRBD2. The CDR3 is 17 residues long. The V gene's germline CDR1 is DFQATT and CDR2 SNEGSKA (reference sequence). Germline trimming cut 6 bases from V and 2 bases from J; bases unmatched to any gene: 16. The CDR3 here is CSARLREGAGATDTQYF. The CDR3 DNA is TGCAGTGCAAGACTAAGAGAGGGAGCGGGGGCCACAGATACGCAGTATTTT.

This chain joins TRBV5-1 and TRBJ2-4; 7 nucleotides match TRBD1. CDR1 and CDR2 from the germline V gene are SGHRS and YFSETQ. V was pared by 0 bases and J by 0 bases, with 3 bases of the junction left unmatched. This CDR3 region has 16 residues. CDR3 region: CASSLEGALAKNIQYF. The CDR3, as DNA: TGCGCCAGCAGCTTGGAGGGGGCCCTAGCCAAAAACATTCAGTACTTC.

J is TRBJ2-1 and V is TRBV9, with D tentatively TRBD2 (7 bases). Trimming stripped 0 bases from V and 8 bases from J, with 15 bases between. Germline loops: CDR1 SGDLS, CDR2 YYNGEE. The CDR3 has 15 amino acids. CDR3 in amino acids: CASSVAGGLVHEQFF. The CDR3 nucleotides read TGTGCCAGCAGCGTAGCGGGGGGCCTTGTACATGAGCAGTTCTTC.

This clonotype was counted at least ten times. V is TRBV7-2 and J is TRBJ2-1, with D perhaps matching TRBD1 (6 bases). The germline V and J ends were trimmed by 6 bases and 4 bases, with 16 bases remaining between them. Germline lookup yields CDR1 SGHTA and CDR2 FQGNSA. The CDR3 length is 15 residues. The CDR3 is CASSLSGGLYNEQFF. In DNA, the CDR3 is TGTGCCAGCAGTCTCTCTGGGGGCTTGTACAATGAGCAGTTCTTC.

This chain uses TRBV12-3 or TRBV12-4 with TRBJ1-1; D unresolved. The CDR3 is made up of 14 amino acids. V shed 2 bases and J shed 0 bases, with 7 bases lying between them. In nucleotides, the CDR3 is TGTGCCAGCAGTTTAAAACAGCTGAACACTGAAGCTTTCTTT. Protein sequence: CASSLKQLNTEAFF.

In this sample, this clonotype turned up many times. The chain uses TRBV29-1 and TRBJ2-1; 9 positions match TRBD1. Germline V lookup: CDR1 SQVTM, CDR2 ANQGSEA. V lost 6 bases and J lost 4; bases outside the gene matches: 4. The CDR3 loop spans 13 amino acids. As DNA, the CDR3 is TGCAGCGTGCCGGGACAGGGTTACAATGAGCAGTTCTTC. Translation gives CSVPGQGYNEQFF.

This clonotype was seen at least ten times. This chain uses TRBV20-1 with TRBJ2-2; 7 nucleotides align to TRBD2. With V trimmed by 5 bases and J by 3 bases, 9 bases remained unmatched. This CDR3 is 15 amino acids long. Germline CDR1 DFQATT, CDR2 SNEGSKA (reference sequence). The CDR3 loop is CSARLGGDYTGELFF. Here the CDR3 DNA reads TGCAGTGCTCGTTTGGGGGGGGACTACACCGGGGAGCTGTTTTTT.

Many counts were recorded for this clonotype. This chain's CDR3 is CASSDSSTGLGGEANEQFF. Here the CDR3 DNA reads TGTGCCAGCAGTGACTCGTCTACGGGTCTGGGGGGGGAGGCTAATGAGCAGTTCTTC. This chain links TRBV6-4 with TRBJ2-1, with 7 bases identical to TRBD2. CDR3 length equals 19 residues. Germline V gives CDR1 MRHNA, CDR2 SNTAGT. The V segment lost 0 bases and the J segment 7 bases; nucleotides outside the gene matches: 18.

This clonotype has at least ten counts. The V gene is TRBV29-1, the J gene TRBJ1-3, with D tentatively TRBD1 (6 bases). Germline CDR1 and CDR2: SQVTM and ANQGSEA. V lost 0 bases and J 0 bases, leaving 12 bases between the germline ends. The CDR3 totals 16 residues. CDR3: CSVEDLRGGSGNTIYF. Here the CDR3 DNA reads TGCAGCGTTGAAGATCTCCGAGGGGGCTCTGGAAACACCATATATTTT.

This clonotype was seen many times. The V and J genes are TRBV3-1 and TRBJ1-1; D remains unclear. V lost 1 base, J lost 1 base, and 10 bases lay in between. CDR1 LGHDT and CDR2 YNNKEL come from the germline V gene (reference sequence). The CDR3 sequence is 15 residues long. Here the CDR3 reads CASSQGGQANTEAFF. DNA for the CDR3: TGTGCCAGCAGCCAAGGAGGGCAGGCGAACACTGAAGCTTTCTTT.

This clonotype was seen many times. This CDR3 is CASSIRRPTDQPQHF. CDR3 DNA sequence: TGTGCCAGCTCTATCAGGAGGCCAACGGATCAGCCCCAGCATTTT. This rearrangement joins TRBV2 to TRBJ1-5; D is undetermined. The length of the CDR3 is 15 residues. Trimming cost V 8 bases and J 5 bases, with 19 bases left between them. The germline V gene has CDR1 SNHLY and CDR2 FYNNEI. Using reference TRBV2 and TRBJ1-5 for the parts outside the CDR3, the full variable domain is EPEVTQTPSHQVTQMGQEVILRCVPISNHLYFYWYRQILGQKVEFLVSFYNNEISEKSEIFDDQFSVERPDGSNFTLKIRSTKLEDSAMYFCASSIRRPTDQPQHFGDGTRLSIL.

This clonotype was seen many times. The gene calls are TRBV2 and TRBJ2-5; TRBD1 or TRBD2 may be the D gene (5 bases each). The CDR3 is 12 amino acids. V was trimmed by 3 bases and J by 5 bases, leaving 7 bases between them. Germline CDR1 SNHLY, CDR2 FYNNEI. This CDR3 is CASSDEGETQYF. The CDR3, as DNA: TGTGCCAGCAGTGATGAGGGGGAGACCCAGTACTTC. The variable domain in full, with the rest retrieved from reference TRBV2 and TRBJ2-5, is EPEVTQTPSHQVTQMGQEVILRCVPISNHLYFYWYRQILGQKVEFLVSFYNNEISEKSEIFDDQFSVERPDGSNFTLKIRSTKLEDSAMYFCASSDEGETQYFGPGTRLLVL.

V usage is TRBV19 and J usage is TRBJ1-5; possible D gene TRBD1, 6 bases. Germline-derived CDR1 and CDR2 are LNHDA and SQIVND (reference sequence). V was trimmed by 8 bases and J by 6 bases, leaving 17 bases between them. The CDR3 consists of 14 residues. The CDR3 region has the DNA TGTGCCAGTCACGAGACAGGTCGTACTCAGCCCCAGCATTTT. Amino acids: CASHETGRTQPQHF.

This clonotype was counted between two and nine times. The chain has TRBV11-2 and TRBJ2-1; the match to TRBD2 covers 7 bases. This CDR3 region has 16 residues. V was pared by 5 bases and J by 4 bases, with 11 bases of the junction left unmatched. Germline assignment: CDR1 SGHAT and CDR2 FQNNGV. The CDR3 coding sequence is TGTGCCAGCAGCCGGGGTGGGACCGGGGGGTACAATGAGCAGTTCTTC. Its translation is CASSRGGTGGYNEQFF.

CDR3 nucleotide sequence: TGTGCCAGCAGCAAAAATACGCAGGGGTGGGAGCTGTTTTTT. This encodes CASSKNTQGWELFF. This chain joins TRBV7-2 and TRBJ2-2; D perhaps matches TRBD1 (6 bases). Germline-derived CDR1 and CDR2 are SGHTA and FQGNSA. V was cut by 5 bases and J by 9 bases, with 16 bases left in between. There are 14 residues in the CDR3.

In DNA, the CDR3 is TGTGCCAGCTCACCGGGACAGGGCCGCACAGATACGCAGTATTTT. The encoded protein is CASSPGQGRTDTQYF. This rearrangement joins TRBV18 to TRBJ2-3; 9 bases align to TRBD1. CDR1 is KGHSH, CDR2 LQKENI, per germline. J gave up 1 base and V 3 bases, and 2 bases lay outside the gene matches. The length of the CDR3 is 15 residues.

The chain couples TRBV3-1 to TRBJ2-1, with D possibly being TRBD1 (6 bases). The germline gives CDR1 LGHDT, CDR2 YNNKEL (reference sequence). V was clipped by 2 bases and J by 1 base, with 9 bases between them. The CDR3 consists of 15 residues. The CDR3 region is CASSQTDSSYNEQFF. The CDR3 coding sequence is TGTGCCAGCAGCCAAACGGACAGTTCCTACAATGAGCAGTTCTTC.

This clonotype showed up many times. The chain employs TRBV15 and TRBJ1-1, with TRBD1 matching over 10 bases. This CDR3 is 12 amino acids long. The V segment lost 5 bases and the J segment 12 bases; nucleotides outside the gene matches: 6. Germline V gene lookup returns CDR1 LNHNV and CDR2 YYDKDF (reference sequence). This CDR3 reads CATSYGQGETFF. CDR3 sequence (DNA): TGTGCCACCAGCTACGGACAGGGGGAGACTTTCTTT. The variable domain in full, completed from reference TRBV15 and TRBJ1-1, reads DAMVIQNPRYQVTQFGKPVTLSCSQTLNHNVMYWYQQKSSQAPKLLFHYYDKDFNNEADTPDNFQSRRPNTSFCFLDIRSPGLGDTAMYLCATSYGQGETFFGQGTRLTVV.

This clonotype was seen only a few times. The chain couples TRBV9 to TRBJ1-6, with TRBD1 as a possible D gene (5 bases). The CDR3 contains 14 residues. The V end was cut by 2 bases, the J end by 6 bases, with 9 bases between. Germline CDR1 and CDR2: SGDLS and YYNGEE. CDR3 amino acids: CASSVRQGNSPLHF. The CDR3 region has the DNA TGTGCCAGCAGCGTCCGGCAGGGTAATTCACCCCTCCACTTT.

This clonotype was found many times. The rearrangement uses TRBV20-1 and TRBJ2-5, with 8 bases matching TRBD2. CDR1 and CDR2 from the germline V gene are DFQATT and SNEGSKA (reference sequence). This CDR3 is built from 14 residues. The trim removed 5 bases at V and 2 bases at J, leaving 7 bases unmatched. CDR3 nucleotide sequence: TGCAGTGCTGCTACTAGCGGTTATCAAGAGACCCAGTACTTC. The encoded protein is CSAATSGYQETQYF.

This clonotype was seen ten or more times. The CDR3 DNA sequence: TGCGCCAGCAGCTTGGGACAGATAAACACTGAAGCTTTCTTT. Amino acid sequence: CASSLGQINTEAFF. The V and J genes are TRBV5-1 and TRBJ1-1; a weak D match, TRBD1 (5 bases). V was cut by 0 bases and J by 2 bases, with 8 bases left in between. CDR1 and CDR2 (germline): SGHRS, YFSETQ. The CDR3 sequence is 14 residues long.

This clonotype showed up just a few times. The rearrangement uses TRBV6-1 and TRBJ2-5; D might be TRBD1 or TRBD2, each matching 5 bases. Looked up from germline, CDR1 is MNHNS and CDR2 is SASEGT. This CDR3 region has 13 residues. Trimming took 8 bases from V and 4 from J, leaving 14 bases between them. CDR3 sequence reads: CASGTGQIETQYF. As DNA, the CDR3 is TGTGCCAGCGGGACGGGTCAAATAGAGACCCAGTACTTC.

The rearrangement links TRBV7-8 to TRBJ2-1, with a possible D match to TRBD2 (6 bases). The V end lost 0 bases, the J end lost 6 bases, and 12 bases lay between the germline ends. Looked up from germline, CDR1 is SGHVS and CDR2 is FQNEAQ. This CDR3 is 15 amino acids long. CDR3 loop: CASSLAPGGVNEQFF. The CDR3 region has the DNA TGTGCCAGCAGCTTAGCCCCAGGCGGGGTCAATGAGCAGTTCTTC.